These T cell receptor beta chains were read from a single sample in a study of T cells in Graves' hyperthyroidism and ophthalmopathy. Via MiXCR, TCRdb re-called the multiplex PCR reads, giving one row per CDR3 protein. The sample shows 500,000 to 600,000 distinct CDR3 sequences, roughly 17% of them seen only once. Sequenced: blood. These TCRs come from a woman aged 18-29 years with Graves' hyperthyroidism. Each CDR3 is given with its conserved first and last residue. D genes are given only for firm matches. Part of the rows lack a size; the others show once, few, many or a class for expanded clones.

J gene: TRBJ2-2; clone size: .; V gene: TRBV20-1; D gene: TRBD2; CDR3 protein: CSARDSGLAGLLNTGELFF; CDR3 DNA: TGCAGTGCTAGAGATTCCGGACTAGCGGGGCTACTGAACACCGGGGAGCTGTTTTTT
J gene: TRBJ2-7; clone size: .; V gene: TRBV10-1; D gene: .; CDR3 protein: CASSEDTGKGEQYF; CDR3 DNA: TGCGCCAGCAGTGAAGATACAGGGAAAGGGGAGCAGTACTTC
J gene: TRBJ2-7; clone size: many; V gene: TRBV12-3/TRBV12-4; D gene: .; CDR3 protein: CASTPRLGTYEQYF; CDR3 DNA: TGTGCCAGCACCCCCCGCCTGGGGACCTACGAGCAGTACTTC
J gene: TRBJ2-4; clone size: .; V gene: TRBV19; D gene: TRBD1; CDR3 protein: CASSLGQGAGNIQYF; CDR3 DNA: TGTGCCAGTAGTTTGGGACAGGGGGCTGGAAACATTCAGTACTTC
J gene: TRBJ2-5; clone size: few; V gene: TRBV9; D gene: TRBD1; CDR3 protein: CASSRRQGAETQYF; CDR3 DNA: TGTGCCAGCAGCAGACGACAGGGGGCGGAGACCCAGTACTTC
J gene: TRBJ2-1; clone size: .; V gene: TRBV6-1; D gene: .; CDR3 protein: CASSLADIYNEQFF; CDR3 DNA: TGTGCCAGCAGTCTCGCTGACATCTACAATGAGCAGTTCTTC
J gene: TRBJ2-5; clone size: .; V gene: TRBV4-3; D gene: TRBD2; CDR3 protein: CASSQDGTSGGPKTTQYF; CDR3 DNA: TGCGCCAGCAGCCAAGATGGGACTAGCGGGGGCCCCAAGACGACCCAGTACTTC
J gene: TRBJ2-7; clone size: many; V gene: TRBV7-9; D gene: .; CDR3 protein: CASSLVSLGQSPSYEQYF; CDR3 DNA: TGTGCCAGCAGCTTAGTTAGTCTCGGTCAGTCTCCCTCCTACGAGCAGTACTTC
J gene: TRBJ1-6; clone size: many; V gene: TRBV12-3/TRBV12-4; D gene: TRBD1; CDR3 protein: CASSSRTGEDSPLHF; CDR3 DNA: TGTGCCAGCAGTTCCCGGACAGGGGAAGATTCACCCCTCCACTTT
J gene: TRBJ2-7; clone size: .; V gene: TRBV6-1; D gene: TRBD2; CDR3 protein: CASSRWTPASGRYEQYF; CDR3 DNA: TGTGCCAGCAGCCGATGGACCCCGGCTAGCGGGAGATACGAGCAGTACTTC
J gene: TRBJ2-4; clone size: .; V gene: TRBV6-1; D gene: TRBD1; CDR3 protein: CASSPRTGVAKNIQYF; CDR3 DNA: TGTGCCAGCAGTCCGAGGACAGGAGTCGCCAAAAACATTCAGTACTTC
J gene: TRBJ2-1; clone size: many; V gene: TRBV2; D gene: .; CDR3 protein: CASSDSETYNEQFF; CDR3 DNA: TGTGCCAGCAGTGATTCCGAAACCTACAATGAGCAGTTCTTC
J gene: TRBJ2-2; clone size: many; V gene: TRBV2; D gene: TRBD2; CDR3 protein: CASLGTSGDTGELFF; CDR3 DNA: TGTGCCAGCTTGGGGACTAGCGGGGACACCGGGGAGCTGTTTTTT
J gene: TRBJ2-7; clone size: many; V gene: TRBV12-3/TRBV12-4; D gene: TRBD1; CDR3 protein: CASSLKGTGGYEQYF; CDR3 DNA: TGTGCCAGCAGTTTAAAGGGGACAGGGGGATACGAGCAGTACTTC
J gene: TRBJ1-2; clone size: .; V gene: TRBV12-3/TRBV12-4; D gene: TRBD1; CDR3 protein: CASSLGGTDIYGYTF; CDR3 DNA: TGCGCCAGCAGTTTAGGGGGGACAGATATCTATGGCTACACCTTC
J gene: TRBJ2-7; clone size: many; V gene: TRBV5-1; D gene: .; CDR3 protein: CASKEIYEQYF; CDR3 DNA: TGCGCCAGCAAGGAGATTTACGAGCAGTACTTC
J gene: TRBJ1-1; clone size: .; V gene: TRBV10-3; D gene: .; CDR3 protein: CAISATGTEGSEAFF; CDR3 DNA: TGTGCCATCAGTGCAACCGGGACGGAGGGCTCTGAAGCTTTCTTT
J gene: TRBJ1-5; clone size: many; V gene: TRBV5-1; D gene: .; CDR3 protein: CASSLFGGQPQHF; CDR3 DNA: TGCGCCAGCAGCTTGTTTGGTGGACAGCCCCAGCATTTT
J gene: TRBJ2-1; clone size: many; V gene: TRBV7-2; D gene: .; CDR3 protein: CASSPRSPPSYNEQFF; CDR3 DNA: TGTGCCAGCAGCCCCAGATCGCCGCCCTCCTACAATGAGCAGTTCTTC
J gene: TRBJ2-2; clone size: .; V gene: TRBV24-1; D gene: TRBD2; CDR3 protein: CATSDRRSGRTGELFF; CDR3 DNA: TGTGCCACCAGTGATCGGAGAAGCGGGAGAACCGGGGAGCTGTTTTTT
J gene: TRBJ1-1; clone size: .; V gene: TRBV28; D gene: TRBD1; CDR3 protein: CASSPPDRANTEAFF; CDR3 DNA: TGTGCCAGCAGTCCACCGGACAGGGCGAACACTGAAGCTTTCTTT
J gene: TRBJ1-1; clone size: many; V gene: TRBV11-3; D gene: .; CDR3 protein: CASSSLSRRTTEAFF; CDR3 DNA: TGTGCCAGCAGCTCGCTAAGTCGAAGGACAACTGAAGCTTTCTTT
J gene: TRBJ1-1; clone size: many; V gene: TRBV3-1; D gene: TRBD1; CDR3 protein: CASSRRQGADAFF; CDR3 DNA: TGTGCCAGCAGCCGCAGACAGGGAGCCGACGCTTTCTTT
J gene: TRBJ2-1; clone size: .; V gene: TRBV5-1; D gene: TRBD2; CDR3 protein: CASSRSGMGVNEQFF; CDR3 DNA: TGCGCCAGCAGCAGGAGCGGGATGGGGGTCAATGAGCAGTTCTTC
J gene: TRBJ2-1; clone size: .; V gene: TRBV19; D gene: .; CDR3 protein: CASSILSGLSSSYNEQFF; CDR3 DNA: TGTGCCAGTAGTATACTATCGGGGCTCAGTAGCTCCTACAATGAGCAGTTCTTC
J gene: TRBJ2-7; clone size: .; V gene: TRBV6-5; D gene: .; CDR3 protein: CASSYSVLTTAFFGQYF; CDR3 DNA: TGTGCCAGCAGTTACTCGGTTTTGACTACGGCCTTTTTTGGGCAGTACTTC
J gene: TRBJ2-1; clone size: .; V gene: TRBV6-2/TRBV6-3; D gene: .; CDR3 protein: CASSYSWTYNERFF; CDR3 DNA: TGTGCCAGCAGTTACTCGTGGACCTACAATGAGCGGTTCTTC
J gene: TRBJ2-1; clone size: .; V gene: TRBV10-3; D gene: TRBD2; CDR3 protein: CAISESSGGGLLSLSYNEQFF; CDR3 DNA: TGTGCCATCAGTGAGTCGAGTGGCGGGGGGCTATTGTCTCTCTCCTACAATGAGCAGTTCTTC
J gene: TRBJ1-2; clone size: many; V gene: TRBV20-1; D gene: .; CDR3 protein: CSARDLLGNYGYTF; CDR3 DNA: TGCAGTGCTAGAGATCTCCTGGGCAACTATGGCTACACCTTC
J gene: TRBJ1-5; clone size: few; V gene: TRBV18; D gene: .; CDR3 protein: CASSSQVSNQPQHF; CDR3 DNA: TGTGCCAGCTCATCACAGGTTAGCAATCAGCCCCAGCATTTT
J gene: TRBJ2-1; clone size: few; V gene: TRBV20-1; D gene: TRBD2; CDR3 protein: CSAIKRDPHNEQFF; CDR3 DNA: TGCAGTGCGATAAAGCGGGATCCCCACAATGAGCAGTTCTTC
J gene: TRBJ2-1; clone size: .; V gene: TRBV20-1; D gene: TRBD2; CDR3 protein: CSARDTRLAANEQFF; CDR3 DNA: TGCAGTGCTAGAGATACGAGACTAGCGGCCAATGAGCAGTTCTTC
J gene: TRBJ2-7; clone size: .; V gene: TRBV20-1; D gene: .; CDR3 protein: CSASLGRGNEQYF; CDR3 DNA: TGCAGTGCTAGTTTGGGACGCGGCAACGAGCAGTACTTC
J gene: TRBJ2-5; clone size: once; V gene: TRBV6-4; D gene: TRBD2; CDR3 protein: CASSGLGLDQETQYF; CDR3 DNA: TGTGCCAGCAGTGGGCTGGGACTAGACCAAGAGACCCAGTACTTC
J gene: TRBJ1-5; clone size: many; V gene: TRBV6-1; D gene: TRBD1; CDR3 protein: CASSSNPGQGGQPQHF; CDR3 DNA: TGTGCCAGCAGTTCGAACCCGGGACAGGGAGGACAGCCCCAGCATTTT
J gene: TRBJ2-3; clone size: few; V gene: TRBV24-1; D gene: .; CDR3 protein: CATSFGQGKDTQYF; CDR3 DNA: TGTGCCACCTCATTCGGTCAGGGTAAAGATACGCAGTATTTT
J gene: TRBJ2-5; clone size: .; V gene: TRBV19; D gene: .; CDR3 protein: CASSIGLGTYQETQYF; CDR3 DNA: TGTGCCAGTAGTATAGGACTGGGCACGTACCAAGAGACCCAGTACTTC
J gene: TRBJ1-4; clone size: many; V gene: TRBV11-2; D gene: .; CDR3 protein: CASSQSPRDGNEKLFF; CDR3 DNA: TGTGCCAGCAGCCAGTCACCCCGGGACGGTAATGAAAAACTGTTTTTT
J gene: TRBJ1-1; clone size: many; V gene: TRBV6-2/TRBV6-3; D gene: TRBD1; CDR3 protein: CASRRITGEMNTEAFF; CDR3 DNA: TGTGCCAGCAGGAGAATAACAGGGGAGATGAACACTGAAGCTTTCTTT
J gene: TRBJ2-1; clone size: many; V gene: TRBV10-3; D gene: .; CDR3 protein: CAISPWTDYNEQFF; CDR3 DNA: TGTGCCATCAGCCCCTGGACGGATTACAATGAGCAGTTCTTC
J gene: TRBJ2-7; clone size: many; V gene: TRBV20-1; D gene: .; CDR3 protein: CSARDESSYEQYF; CDR3 DNA: TGCAGTGCTAGAGACGAGAGCTCCTACGAGCAGTACTTC
J gene: TRBJ1-3; clone size: many; V gene: TRBV24-1; D gene: .; CDR3 protein: CATSDVKGPSGNTIYF; CDR3 DNA: TGTGCCACCAGTGATGTCAAGGGACCCTCTGGAAACACCATATATTTT
J gene: TRBJ2-5; clone size: few; V gene: TRBV30; D gene: .; CDR3 protein: CAWSVLPAGMGETQYF; CDR3 DNA: TGTGCCTGGAGTGTACTCCCGGCAGGGATGGGAGAGACCCAGTACTTC
J gene: TRBJ1-6; clone size: few; V gene: TRBV15; D gene: .; CDR3 protein: CATSRDPGARNSPLHF; CDR3 DNA: TGTGCCACCAGCAGAGATCCGGGGGCGCGTAATTCACCCCTCCACTTT
J gene: TRBJ1-1; clone size: many; V gene: TRBV7-3; D gene: .; CDR3 protein: CASRLSPESRAFF; CDR3 DNA: TGTGCCAGCAGACTTTCCCCTGAGTCGCGGGCTTTCTTT
J gene: TRBJ2-1; clone size: many; V gene: TRBV7-9; D gene: .; CDR3 protein: CASSLGDDRYNEQFF; CDR3 DNA: TGTGCCAGCAGCTTAGGGGACGACAGATACAATGAGCAGTTCTTC
J gene: TRBJ2-1; clone size: many; V gene: TRBV29-1; D gene: TRBD2; CDR3 protein: CSVRGTSGRFYEQFF; CDR3 DNA: TGCAGCGTGAGGGGGACTAGCGGGAGGTTCTATGAGCAGTTCTTC
J gene: TRBJ2-7; clone size: many; V gene: TRBV27; D gene: .; CDR3 protein: CASSYQGRSYEQYF; CDR3 DNA: TGTGCCAGCAGTTACCAGGGACGATCCTACGAGCAGTACTTC
J gene: TRBJ2-3; clone size: once; V gene: TRBV6-1; D gene: .; CDR3 protein: CASSELKLDMSTDTQYF; CDR3 DNA: TGCGCCAGCAGTGAGCTAAAGTTGGACATGTCCACAGATACGCAGTATTTT
J gene: TRBJ2-3; clone size: .; V gene: TRBV13; D gene: .; CDR3 protein: CASSRGAGTDTQYF; CDR3 DNA: TGTGCCAGCAGCCGGGGGGCGGGCACAGATACGCAGTATTTT